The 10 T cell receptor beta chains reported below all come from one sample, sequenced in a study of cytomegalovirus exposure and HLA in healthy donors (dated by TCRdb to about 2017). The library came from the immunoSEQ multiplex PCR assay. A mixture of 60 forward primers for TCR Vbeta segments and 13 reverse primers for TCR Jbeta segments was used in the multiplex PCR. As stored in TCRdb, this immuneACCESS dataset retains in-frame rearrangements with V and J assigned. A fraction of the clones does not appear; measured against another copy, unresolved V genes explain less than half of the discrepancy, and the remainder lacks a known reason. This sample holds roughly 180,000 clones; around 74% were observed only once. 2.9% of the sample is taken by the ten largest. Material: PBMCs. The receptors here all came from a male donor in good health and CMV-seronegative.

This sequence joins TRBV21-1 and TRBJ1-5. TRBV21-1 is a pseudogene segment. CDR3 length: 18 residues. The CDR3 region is CASSTTSMGGNGNQPQHF. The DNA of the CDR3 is TGTGCCAGCAGCACTACATCAATGGGGGGGAACGGCAATCAGCCCCAGCATTTT.

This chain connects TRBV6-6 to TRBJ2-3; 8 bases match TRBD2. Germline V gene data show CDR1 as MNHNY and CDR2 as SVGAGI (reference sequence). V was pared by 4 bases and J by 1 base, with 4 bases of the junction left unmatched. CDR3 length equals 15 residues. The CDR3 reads CASSFPTSGTDTQYF. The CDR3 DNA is TGTGCCAGCAGTTTCCCGACTAGCGGCACAGATACGCAGTATTTT.

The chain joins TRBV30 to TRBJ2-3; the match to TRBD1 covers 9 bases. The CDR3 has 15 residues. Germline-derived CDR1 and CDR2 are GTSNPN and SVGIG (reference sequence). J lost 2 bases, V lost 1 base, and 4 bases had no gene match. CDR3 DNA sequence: TGTGCCTGGAGTGCCAGGACAGGGGTCACAGATACGCAGTATTTT. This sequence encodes CAWSARTGVTDTQYF.

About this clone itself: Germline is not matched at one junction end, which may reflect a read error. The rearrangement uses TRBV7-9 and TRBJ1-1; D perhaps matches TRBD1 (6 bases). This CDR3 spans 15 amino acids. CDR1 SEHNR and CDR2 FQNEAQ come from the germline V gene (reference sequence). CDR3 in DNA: TGTTCCAGCAGATCTACAGGGAGGGGAGGCACTGAAGCTTTCTTT. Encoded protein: CSSRSTGRGGTEAFF.

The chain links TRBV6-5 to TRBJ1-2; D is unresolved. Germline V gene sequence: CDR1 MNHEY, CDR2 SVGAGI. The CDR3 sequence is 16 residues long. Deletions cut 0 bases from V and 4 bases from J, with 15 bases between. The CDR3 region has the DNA TGTGCCAGCAGTTACTCGCGTCCGGGTTTGGGCTATGGCTACACCTTC. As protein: CASSYSRPGLGYGYTF.

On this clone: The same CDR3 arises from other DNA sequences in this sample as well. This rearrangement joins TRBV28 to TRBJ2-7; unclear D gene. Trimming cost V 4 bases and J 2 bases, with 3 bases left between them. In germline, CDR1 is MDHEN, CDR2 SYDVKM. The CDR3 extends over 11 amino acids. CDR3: CASSSPYEQYF. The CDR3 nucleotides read TGTGCCAGCAGTTCTCCCTACGAGCAGTACTTC.

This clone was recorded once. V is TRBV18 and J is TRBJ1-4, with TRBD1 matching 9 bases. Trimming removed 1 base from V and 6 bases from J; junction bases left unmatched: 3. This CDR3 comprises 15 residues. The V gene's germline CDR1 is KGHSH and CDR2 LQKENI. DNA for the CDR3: TGTGCCAGCTCACCACGGGACAGGGTAGATGAAAAACTGTTTTTT. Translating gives CASSPRDRVDEKLFF.

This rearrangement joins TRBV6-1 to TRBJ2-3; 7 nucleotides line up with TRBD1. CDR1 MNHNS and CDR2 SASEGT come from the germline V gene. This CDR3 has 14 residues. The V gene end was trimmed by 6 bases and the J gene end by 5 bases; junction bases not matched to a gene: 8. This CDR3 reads CASSLGQREDTQYF. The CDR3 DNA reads TGTGCCAGCAGCCTGGGACAGAGGGAAGATACGCAGTATTTT.

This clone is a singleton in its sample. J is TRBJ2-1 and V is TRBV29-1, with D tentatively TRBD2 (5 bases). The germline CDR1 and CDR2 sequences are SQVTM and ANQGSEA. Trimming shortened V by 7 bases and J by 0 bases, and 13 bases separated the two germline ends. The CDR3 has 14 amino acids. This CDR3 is CSGRTPSSYNEQFF. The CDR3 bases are TGCAGCGGGAGGACCCCAAGCTCCTACAATGAGCAGTTCTTC.

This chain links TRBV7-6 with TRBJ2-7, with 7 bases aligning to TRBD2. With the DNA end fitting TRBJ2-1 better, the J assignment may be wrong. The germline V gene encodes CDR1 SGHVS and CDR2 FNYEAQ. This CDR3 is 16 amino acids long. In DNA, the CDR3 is TGTGCCAGCAGCCCCCGCGGGAGTAGCTCCTACAATGAGCAGTTCTTC. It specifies CASSPRGSSSYNEQFF.